This T cell receptor (beta chain) appears in the sequencing data of a study of OX40 agonist ivuxolimab in advanced cancers. Study at large: Partial response was recorded in three patients: one hepatocellular carcinoma and two cutaneous melanoma cases.

The assay was immunoSEQ multiplex PCR, and TCRdb's table has in-frame clones only and misses some. This sample carries about 80,000 clones, about 89% of them seen once, and the ten largest clones take over 10%. As regards this clone: Its antigen is unidentified.

Whole-study results and caveats: CD4+ and CD8+ T cells in blood underwent clonal expansion by week 6 at 0.1 to 3.0 mg/kg. On average, CD8+ T cells showed a greater number of expanded clones than CD4+. Partial responders at 0.1-3.0 mg/kg showed near-lowest clonal expansion.

The CDR3 consists of 14 residues. This rearrangement joins TRBV21-1 to TRBJ2-7; the tabulated D call, TRBD1, remains unverified against the DNA. TRBV21-1 is classified as a pseudogene. Sample: CD4+ or CD8+ T cells sorted from blood, taken in a trial of the OX40 agonist ivuxolimab. This receptor was identified in an adult with an advanced solid tumor such as melanoma, head and neck, liver or kidney cancer. The CDR3 bases are TGTGCCAGCAGCAAAAAGTGGCCATCCTACGAGCAGTACTTC. This gives the protein CASSKKWPSYEQYF.